This TCR beta chain was recovered during a study of T cell responses to AZD1222 COVID-19 vaccine. The repertoire was sequenced with immunoSEQ multiplex PCR; TCRdb's copy has only in-frame clones and lacks some. The top ten hold approximately 0.98% of the sample, which has about 130,000 clones, roughly 91% seen once. The CDR3 spans 18 residues. Per the germline V gene, CDR1 is MGHDK and CDR2 is SYGVNS. Trimming cost V 1 base and J 4 bases, with 22 bases left between them. The sequence was collected from an adult who received the AZD1222 COVID-19 vaccine. The chain employs TRBV25-1 and TRBJ1-1, with D uncertain. This material consisted of peripheral blood, taken 28 days after the second AZD1222 dose. The CDR3 here is CASSESPKTAGDGTEAFF. The CDR3 DNA reads TGTGCCAGCAGTGAATCCCCGAAGACCGCTGGGGATGGCACTGAAGCTTTCTTT.